At least ten counts were recorded for the clone carrying this T cell receptor (beta chain). Its antigen is not known. This sample was included in a study of regulatory T cells in long-lasting Graves disease. Looking at the study overall: Graves' cases, newly diagnosed, had used antithyroid drugs under 3 months. Broader study findings: A reduction in accuracy may have resulted from the small sample size.

Construction of TCR beta libraries relied on iRepertoire HTBI primers and on Arm-PCR targeting CDR3 regions. TCRdb redid the calling of the multiplex PCR reads with MiXCR, one entry per CDR3 protein. The table records roughly 520,000 distinct CDR3 sequences, about 12% of them present only once. Regarding time point: newly diagnosed GD, antithyroid drugs for less than 3 months. There was RNA extracted from PBMCs, and the TCR library was made from it. The data were also submitted as part of a second study, on T cells in Graves' hyperthyroidism and ophthalmopathy.

This receptor was obtained from a woman between 25 and 40 years old with Graves disease. This specimen was peripheral blood mononuclear cells (PBMCs), taken at new diagnosis, from a patient treated with antithyroid drugs.

The CDR3 reads CASSLDGRGYTEAFF. The CDR3 nucleotides are TGTGCCAGCAGCTTAGATGGAAGGGGATACACTGAAGCTTTCTTT. V is TRBV11-2 and J is TRBJ1-1; D possibly corresponds to TRBD1 (5 bases). Germline loops: CDR1 SGHAT, CDR2 FQNNGV. Between the trimmed V and J ends, which lost 0 bases and 3 bases, there was a span of 11 bases. This CDR3 is 15 amino acids long.